This is a list of T cell receptor beta chains from one sample in a study of T-cell reconstitution after alpha-beta-depleted transplantation in children. In TCRdb, the PCR reads were re-called with MiXCR into one record per CDR3 protein. Here the sample spans 550,000 to 800,000 distinct CDR3 sequences, about an eighth being singletons. Specimen: PBMCs, collected before TCRalphabeta/CD19-depleted stem cell transplant. The receptor set was obtained from a girl aged 2 to 9 with congenital amegakaryocytic thrombocytopenia, due to receive a stem cell transplant. Both conserved end residues are part of each CDR3. A D gene is named only where the DNA matches it firmly. Clone size is not always given. Where it is, it says once, few, many or a class for expanded clones.

j_call: TRBJ2-1; clone_size: few; v_call: TRBV5-1; d_call: -; cdr3_aa: CASSPGGRQSGRSLNEQFF; cdr3_nt: TGCGCCAGCAGCCCGGGTGGCAGGCAGTCCGGTCGGTCCCTCAATGAGCAGTTCTTC
j_call: TRBJ2-1; clone_size: many; v_call: TRBV7-6; d_call: -; cdr3_aa: CASSLVLVSTYNEQFF; cdr3_nt: TGTGCCAGCAGCTTAGTTCTGGTATCAACCTACAATGAGCAGTTCTTC
j_call: TRBJ2-7; clone_size: many; v_call: TRBV12-3/TRBV12-4; d_call: -; cdr3_aa: CASSPHTYEQYF; cdr3_nt: TGTGCCAGCAGCCCTCACACCTACGAGCAGTACTTC
j_call: TRBJ2-7; clone_size: few; v_call: TRBV30; d_call: -; cdr3_aa: CAWSVPVGLESYEQYF; cdr3_nt: TGTGCCTGGAGTGTACCTGTGGGGCTAGAATCCTACGAGCAGTACTTC
j_call: TRBJ2-4; clone_size: few; v_call: TRBV18; d_call: -; cdr3_aa: CASSPPARIGKNIQYF; cdr3_nt: TGTGCCAGCTCACCACCGGCCAGAATAGGCAAAAACATTCAGTACTTC
j_call: TRBJ2-5; clone_size: -; v_call: TRBV10-1; d_call: -; cdr3_aa: CASSRGSRGEETQYF; cdr3_nt: TGCGCCAGCAGTAGGGGTTCGCGGGGCGAAGAGACCCAGTACTTC
j_call: TRBJ2-3; clone_size: many; v_call: TRBV10-3; d_call: -; cdr3_aa: CAISRAGLNTQYF; cdr3_nt: TGTGCCATCAGTCGCGCGGGACTCAATACGCAGTATTTT
j_call: TRBJ1-2; clone_size: many; v_call: TRBV6-5; d_call: -; cdr3_aa: CASSLQGTFYGYTF; cdr3_nt: TGTGCCAGCAGTTTGCAGGGAACGTTCTATGGCTACACCTTC
j_call: TRBJ1-1; clone_size: few; v_call: TRBV9; d_call: -; cdr3_aa: CASSVVIGTNTEAFF; cdr3_nt: TGTGCCAGCAGCGTAGTGATAGGTACCAACACTGAAGCTTTCTTT
j_call: TRBJ2-7; clone_size: -; v_call: TRBV7-9; d_call: -; cdr3_aa: CASSLNRGVYSYEQYF; cdr3_nt: TGTGCCAGCAGCTTAAACCGCGGGGTTTACTCCTACGAGCAGTACTTC
j_call: TRBJ2-2; clone_size: -; v_call: TRBV12-3/TRBV12-4; d_call: TRBD1; cdr3_aa: CASSWGTGFSTGELFF; cdr3_nt: TGTGCCAGCAGTTGGGGGACAGGGTTTTCGACCGGGGAGCTGTTTTTT
j_call: TRBJ2-3; clone_size: -; v_call: TRBV20-1; d_call: TRBD2; cdr3_aa: CSASIAGETDTQYF; cdr3_nt: TGCAGTGCTAGTATAGCGGGAGAGACAGATACGCAGTATTTT
j_call: TRBJ2-2; clone_size: many; v_call: TRBV5-1; d_call: TRBD2; cdr3_aa: CASSGTSANTGELFF; cdr3_nt: TGCGCCAGCTCCGGGACTAGTGCCAACACCGGGGAGCTGTTTTTT
j_call: TRBJ2-1; clone_size: -; v_call: TRBV27; d_call: TRBD2; cdr3_aa: CASAPSSGSPYNEQFF; cdr3_nt: TGTGCCAGCGCCCCCTCTAGCGGGAGTCCCTACAATGAGCAGTTCTTC
j_call: TRBJ2-7; clone_size: many; v_call: TRBV6-1; d_call: TRBD1; cdr3_aa: CASRPTGVYEQYF; cdr3_nt: TGTGCCAGCAGACCCACAGGGGTCTACGAGCAGTACTTC
j_call: TRBJ2-3; clone_size: many; v_call: TRBV5-1; d_call: TRBD1; cdr3_aa: CASSWTGQITDTQYF; cdr3_nt: TGCGCCAGCAGCTGGACGGGACAGATCACAGATACGCAGTATTTT